Below, 20 T cell receptor beta chains from the same sample are listed, as sequenced in a study of shared T cell receptors in the human thymus. This table comes from immunoSEQ multiplex PCR, and its TCRdb copy is limited to in-frame clones, with some not included. The table shows 700,000 to 750,000 clones, with over 75% occurring only once. The data were also submitted as part of a second study, on human thymus T cells.

The material sequenced was thymocytes. These receptors were obtained from a girl less than two years old with a congenital heart defect.

As concerns this clone: Germline and junction disagree at one end, which may indicate a read error. The rearrangement links TRBV28 to TRBJ2-2; 7 positions agree with TRBD2. The V gene's germline CDR1 is MDHEN and CDR2 SYDVKM. The CDR3 loop spans 15 amino acids. CDR3 loop: CDSRIRGENTGELFF. In DNA, the CDR3 is TGTGACAGCAGGATCCGGGGGGAGAACACCGGGGAGCTGTTTTTT.

The rearrangement joins TRBV5-1 to TRBJ2-3; TRBD2 is a possible D gene (5 bases). Trimming shortened V by 2 bases and J by 4 bases, and 14 bases separated the two germline ends. Germline V lookup: CDR1 SGHRS, CDR2 YFSETQ. The CDR3 loop spans 15 amino acids. CDR3 sequence reads: CASSFPPRESDTQYF. The CDR3 coding sequence is TGCGCCAGCAGCTTCCCCCCTAGGGAGTCAGATACGCAGTATTTT. Supplemented by reference TRBV5-1 and TRBJ2-3, the full variable domain reads KAGVTQTPRYLIKTRGQQVTLSCSPISGHRSVSWYQQTPGQGLQFLFEYFSETQRNKGNFPGRFSGRQFSNSRSEMNVSTLELGDSALYLCASSFPPRESDTQYFGPGTRLTVL.

This chain links TRBV4-1 with TRBJ1-1, with unresolved D. In germline, CDR1 is MGHRA, CDR2 YSYEKL. V was trimmed by 6 bases and J by 4 bases, leaving 21 bases between them. The CDR3 totals 16 residues. CDR3 nucleotides: TGCGCCAGCAGACGAGGCGGGGTTTTATTGGGCACTGAAGCTTTCTTT. As protein: CASRRGGVLLGTEAFF.

The chain couples TRBV7-8 to TRBJ1-1, with 8 nucleotides matching TRBD1. Germline V CDR1 and CDR2: SGHVS, FQNEAQ. The CDR3 sequence is 18 residues long. J gave up 2 bases and V 3 bases, and 14 bases lay outside the gene matches. CDR3 in DNA: TGTGCCAGCAGCTTCTCCCCCGGACAGGGAGGGGGAAACACTGAAGCTTTCTTT. This sequence encodes CASSFSPGQGGGNTEAFF.

The gene calls are TRBV25-1 and TRBJ1-3; D is uncertain. CDR1 and CDR2 (germline): MGHDK, SYGVNS. The CDR3 has 17 amino acids. V was clipped by 7 bases and J by 0 bases, with 19 bases between them. CDR3 residues: CASTWESTANSGNTIYF. The CDR3 DNA sequence: TGTGCCAGCACTTGGGAGTCAACAGCCAACTCTGGAAACACCATATATTTT.

The chain is built from TRBV12-2 and TRBJ2-1; the table's D call, TRBD2, was not checked against the DNA. TRBV12-2 is listed as a pseudogene. This CDR3 has 14 amino acids. CDR3 protein: CASRSGTSGDEQFF. Here the CDR3 DNA reads TGTGCAAGTCGCTCCGGGACTAGCGGGGACGAGCAGTTCTTC.

In the case of this clone: At one of its ends the junction is not consistent with the germline gene, which may arise from a read error. The chain carries TRBV25-1 and TRBJ2-7, with 10 bases identical to TRBD1. The CDR3 contains 16 residues. Germline values: CDR1 MGHDK, CDR2 SYGVNS. This CDR3 reads CASSELVGTGVTRIIF. The CDR3, as DNA: TGTGCCAGCAGTGAATTGGTCGGGACAGGGGTCACAAGGATTATTTTC.

J is TRBJ1-1 and V is TRBV25-1, with D perhaps TRBD1 (5 bases). The CDR3 sequence is 14 residues long. V was trimmed by 2 bases and J by 7 bases, leaving 14 bases between them. CDR1 is MGHDK, CDR2 SYGVNS, per germline. The CDR3 DNA follows: TGTGCCAGCAGTGAAGGGGCGATGGAATTTGAAGCTTTCTTT. Translating gives CASSEGAMEFEAFF.

This clone was seen once. The rearrangement uses TRBV5-1 and TRBJ2-7; D may be TRBD2 (6 bases). The CDR3 is made up of 14 amino acids. Germline CDR1 SGHRS, CDR2 YFSETQ. Trimming removed 3 bases from V and 1 base from J, with 11 bases in between. CDR3 region: CASSWGLESYEQYF. For the CDR3, the DNA is TGCGCCAGCAGCTGGGGACTCGAGTCCTACGAGCAGTACTTC.

The chain carries TRBV30 and TRBJ1-1, with a weak D call TRBD1 (5 bases). The CDR3 is 13 amino acids. V lost 5 bases and J 5 bases, leaving 15 bases between the germline ends. Germline V gene lookup returns CDR1 GTSNPN and CDR2 SVGIG (reference sequence). The DNA of the CDR3 is TGTGCCTGGGGAACAGGTGGGCGGACTGAAGCTTTCTTT. This encodes CAWGTGGRTEAFF.

V gene TRBV4-2 combines with J gene TRBJ2-1, with TRBD2 matching 9 bases. Unmatched junction bases numbered 10, after V lost 3 bases and J lost 7 bases. This CDR3 contains 16 residues. Germline V gene sequence: CDR1 LGHNA, CDR2 YNFKEQ. The CDR3 region is CASSQGTSGCGNEQFF. DNA for the CDR3: TGTGCCAGCAGCCAGGGCACTAGCGGGTGTGGGAATGAGCAGTTCTTC.

As concerns this clone: This specimen includes other DNA sequences encoding the same CDR3. The CDR3 DNA sequence: TGTGCCAGCAGTGAGGCTAGCGGGGGCTACAATGAGCAGTTCTTC. This encodes CASSEASGGYNEQFF. This chain connects TRBV2 to TRBJ2-1; 10 positions agree with TRBD2. The length of the CDR3 is 15 residues. CDR1 and CDR2 from the germline V gene are SNHLY and FYNNEI. The junction had 2 bases not matched to a gene; V was cut back by 3 bases and J by 3 bases. The variable domain in full, with the rest retrieved from reference TRBV2 and TRBJ2-1, is EPEVTQTPSHQVTQMGQEVILRCVPISNHLYFYWYRQILGQKVEFLVSFYNNEISEKSEIFDDQFSVERPDGSNFTLKIRSTKLEDSAMYFCASSEASGGYNEQFFGPGTRLTVL.

This clone was observed a few times. This chain connects TRBV4-1 to TRBJ2-5, with D perhaps matching TRBD2 (6 bases). V lost 1 base, J lost 5 bases, and 26 bases lay in between. Germline CDR1 reads MGHRA; CDR2 reads YSYEKL. The CDR3 sequence is 19 residues long. In nucleotides, the CDR3 is TGCGCCAGCAGCCAAGTTAGTCCTATGGCGGGACCTACCGGGGAGACCCAGTACTTC. Translated, it gives CASSQVSPMAGPTGETQYF.

The chain combines TRBV5-4 with TRBJ2-2, with D maybe TRBD1 (6 bases). V was cut by 2 bases and J by 7 bases, with 15 bases left in between. The CDR3 contains 15 residues. CDR1 is SGHNT and CDR2 is YYREEE in the germline V gene (reference sequence). CDR3 in amino acids: CASSFAGTIDGELFF. The CDR3 DNA is TGTGCCAGCAGCTTCGCTGGGACAATCGACGGGGAGCTGTTTTTT.

V usage is TRBV7-6 and J usage is TRBJ2-5; possible D gene TRBD1, 5 bases. The germline V gene has CDR1 SGHVS and CDR2 FNYEAQ. The CDR3 length is 17 residues. Deletions cut 4 bases from V and 5 bases from J, with 23 bases between. CDR3 in amino acids: CASSSVDRSGPGETQYF. CDR3 nucleotides: TGTGCCAGCAGCTCGGTGGACCGCTCGGGCCCAGGGGAGACCCAGTACTTC.

This clone was observed a few times. The V call is TRBV7-9, the J call TRBJ1-5; D gene unclear. The CDR3 has 15 residues. V gave up 1 base and J gave up 5 bases, with 12 bases separating them. Germline V gene sequence: CDR1 SEHNR, CDR2 FQNEAQ (reference sequence). CDR3 protein: CASSLVGEEDQPQHF. The CDR3, as DNA: TGTGCCAGCAGCTTAGTCGGGGAGGAGGATCAGCCCCAGCATTTT.

The V and J genes are TRBV5-4 and TRBJ2-1; 11 positions match TRBD2. Germline CDR1 is SGHNT and CDR2 is YYREEE (reference sequence). V was pared by 3 bases and J by 6 bases, with 8 bases of the junction left unmatched. This CDR3 is 16 amino acids long. CDR3 DNA: TGTGCCAGCAGCTCGCTAGCGGGGGGTAACCCCAATGAGCAGTTCTTC. Its translation is CASSSLAGGNPNEQFF.

The CDR3 is CSVEGTGVYEQYF. The CDR3 DNA sequence: TGCAGCGTTGAAGGGACAGGGGTTTACGAGCAGTACTTC. The chain has TRBV29-1 and TRBJ2-7; 9 bases align to TRBD1. Germline V gene data show CDR1 as SQVTM and CDR2 as ANQGSEA. The CDR3 has 13 residues. V shed 1 base and J 4 bases; nucleotides not matched to a gene: 2.

Only a few counts were recorded for this clone. V is TRBV15 and J is TRBJ2-7, with unresolved D. V was cut by 1 base and J by 3 bases, with 13 bases left in between. Germline lookup yields CDR1 LNHNV and CDR2 YYDKDF (reference sequence). The CDR3 extends over 15 amino acids. CDR3 amino acids: CATSRAQCPNYEQYF. The CDR3 DNA reads as TGTGCCACCAGCAGAGCTCAGTGCCCCAACTACGAGCAGTACTTC. The whole variable domain, filled in from reference TRBV15 and TRBJ2-7, reads DAMVIQNPRYQVTQFGKPVTLSCSQTLNHNVMYWYQQKSSQAPKLLFHYYDKDFNNEADTPDNFQSRRPNTSFCFLDIRSPGLGDTAMYLCATSRAQCPNYEQYFGPGTRLTVT.

The rearrangement links TRBV7-2 to TRBJ2-3; TRBD2 aligns across 10 bases. Per germline, CDR1 SGHTA and CDR2 FQGNSA. The CDR3 runs 16 residues. V shed 5 bases, J shed 2 bases, and the junction held 7 bases outside the gene matches. The CDR3 DNA sequence: TGTGCCAGCAGCCTACCTAGCGGGGGCCACACAGATACGCAGTATTTT. Translating gives CASSLPSGGHTDTQYF.